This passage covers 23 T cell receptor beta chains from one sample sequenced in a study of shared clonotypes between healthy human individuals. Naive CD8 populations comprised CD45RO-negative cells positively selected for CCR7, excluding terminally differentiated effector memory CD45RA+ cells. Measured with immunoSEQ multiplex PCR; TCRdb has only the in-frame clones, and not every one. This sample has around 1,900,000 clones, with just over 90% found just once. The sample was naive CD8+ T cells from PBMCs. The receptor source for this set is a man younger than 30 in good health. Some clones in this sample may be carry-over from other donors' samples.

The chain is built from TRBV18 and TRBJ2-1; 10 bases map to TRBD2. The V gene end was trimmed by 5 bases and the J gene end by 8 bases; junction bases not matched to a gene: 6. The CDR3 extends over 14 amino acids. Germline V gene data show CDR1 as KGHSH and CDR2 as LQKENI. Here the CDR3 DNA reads TGTGCCAGCTCAGACTGGACTAGCGGCTATGAGCAGTTCTTC. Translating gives CASSDWTSGYEQFF.

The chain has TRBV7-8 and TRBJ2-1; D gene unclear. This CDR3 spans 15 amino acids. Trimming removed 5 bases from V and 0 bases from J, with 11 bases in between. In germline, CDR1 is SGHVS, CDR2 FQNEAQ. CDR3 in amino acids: CASSPRVSSYNEQFF. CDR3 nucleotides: TGTGCCAGCAGCCCTAGAGTGAGCTCCTACAATGAGCAGTTCTTC.

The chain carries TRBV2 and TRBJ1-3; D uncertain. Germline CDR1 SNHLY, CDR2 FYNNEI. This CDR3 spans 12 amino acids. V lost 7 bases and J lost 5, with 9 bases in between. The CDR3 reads CASKTPRNTIYF. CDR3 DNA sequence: TGTGCCAGCAAGACCCCCCGAAACACCATATATTTT.

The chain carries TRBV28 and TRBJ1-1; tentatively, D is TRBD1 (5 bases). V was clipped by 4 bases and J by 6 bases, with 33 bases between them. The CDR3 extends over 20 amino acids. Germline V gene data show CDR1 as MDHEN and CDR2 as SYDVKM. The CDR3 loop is CASSSVVNRSPGVSGPEAFF. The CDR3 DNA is TGTGCCAGCAGTTCCGTGGTTAACCGGTCACCGGGGGTCTCAGGCCCTGAAGCTTTCTTT.

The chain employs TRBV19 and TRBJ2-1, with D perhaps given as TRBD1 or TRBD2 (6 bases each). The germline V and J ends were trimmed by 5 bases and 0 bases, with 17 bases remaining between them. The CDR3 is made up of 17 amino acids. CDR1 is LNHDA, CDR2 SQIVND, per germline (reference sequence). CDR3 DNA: TGTGCCAGTAGTCCTCGGGGGACATCTTACTCCTACAATGAGCAGTTCTTC. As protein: CASSPRGTSYSYNEQFF.

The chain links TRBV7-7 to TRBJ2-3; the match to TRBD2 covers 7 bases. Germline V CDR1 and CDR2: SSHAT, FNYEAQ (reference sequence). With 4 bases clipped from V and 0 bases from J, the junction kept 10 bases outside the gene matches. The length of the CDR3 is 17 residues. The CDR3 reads CASSYGGSGLSTDTQYF. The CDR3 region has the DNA TGTGCCAGCAGCTATGGGGGTAGCGGGCTGAGCACAGATACGCAGTATTTT.

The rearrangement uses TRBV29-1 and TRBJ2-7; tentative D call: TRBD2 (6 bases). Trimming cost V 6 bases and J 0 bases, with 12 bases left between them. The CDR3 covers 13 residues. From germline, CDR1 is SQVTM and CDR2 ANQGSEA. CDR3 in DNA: TGCAGCGTCGATTTAGCGGACTCCTACGAGCAGTACTTC. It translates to CSVDLADSYEQYF.

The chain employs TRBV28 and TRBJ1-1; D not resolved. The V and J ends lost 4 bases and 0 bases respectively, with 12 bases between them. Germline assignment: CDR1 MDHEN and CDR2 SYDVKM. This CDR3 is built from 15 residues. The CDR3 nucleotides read TGTGCCAGCAGTTCCTTCGGTGAGGTGAACACTGAAGCTTTCTTT. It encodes CASSSFGEVNTEAFF. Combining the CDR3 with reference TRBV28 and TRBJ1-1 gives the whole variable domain DVKVTQSSRYLVKRTGEKVFLECVQDMDHENMFWYRQDPGLGLRLIYFSYDVKMKEKGDIPEGYSVSREKKERFSLILESASTNQTSMYLCASSSFGEVNTEAFFGQGTRLTVV.

The CDR3 coding sequence is TGTGCCAGCAGCCGAGACAGGCAGGAAGGCTACACCTTC. Residues: CASSRDRQEGYTF. The J gene is TRBJ1-2, the V gene TRBV5-4; perhaps TRBD1 as D (6 bases). Germline assignment: CDR1 SGHNT and CDR2 YYREEE (reference sequence). The CDR3 covers 13 residues. V lost 4 bases to trimming and J lost 8 bases, with 15 bases between them. Based on the CDR3 plus reference TRBV5-4 and TRBJ1-2, the full variable domain is ETGVTQSPTHLIKTRGQQVTLRCSSQSGHNTVSWYQQALGQGPQFIFQYYREEENGRGNFPPRFSGLQFPNYSSELNVNALELDDSALYLCASSRDRQEGYTFGSGTRLTVV.

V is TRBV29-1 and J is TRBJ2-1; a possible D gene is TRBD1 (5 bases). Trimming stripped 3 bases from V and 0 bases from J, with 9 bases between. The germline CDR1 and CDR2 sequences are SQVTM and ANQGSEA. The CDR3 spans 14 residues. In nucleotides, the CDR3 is TGCAGCGTTGACGACAGAAGCTCCTACAATGAGCAGTTCTTC. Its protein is CSVDDRSSYNEQFF.

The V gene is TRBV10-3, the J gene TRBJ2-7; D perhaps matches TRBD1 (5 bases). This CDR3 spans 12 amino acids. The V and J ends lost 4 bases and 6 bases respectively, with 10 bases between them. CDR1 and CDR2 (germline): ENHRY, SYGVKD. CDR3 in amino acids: CAISARAGEQYF. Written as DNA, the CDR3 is TGTGCCATCAGTGCCAGGGCCGGCGAGCAGTACTTC.

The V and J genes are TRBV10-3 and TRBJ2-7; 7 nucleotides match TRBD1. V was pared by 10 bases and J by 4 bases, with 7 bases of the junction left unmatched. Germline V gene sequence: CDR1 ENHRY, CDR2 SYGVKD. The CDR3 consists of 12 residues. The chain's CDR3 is CATTTGWYEQYF. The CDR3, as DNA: TGTGCCACGACGACAGGGTGGTACGAGCAGTACTTC.

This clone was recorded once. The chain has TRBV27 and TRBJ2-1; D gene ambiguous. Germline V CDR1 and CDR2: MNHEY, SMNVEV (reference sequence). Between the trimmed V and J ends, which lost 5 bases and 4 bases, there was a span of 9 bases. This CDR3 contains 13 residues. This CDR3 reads CASSPDVYNEQFF. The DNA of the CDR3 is TGTGCCAGCAGTCCCGACGTATACAATGAGCAGTTCTTC.

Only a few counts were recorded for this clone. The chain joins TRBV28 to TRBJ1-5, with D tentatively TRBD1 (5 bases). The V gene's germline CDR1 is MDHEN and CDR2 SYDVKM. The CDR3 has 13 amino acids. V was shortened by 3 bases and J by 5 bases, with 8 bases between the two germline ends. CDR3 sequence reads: CASSFPGYQPQHF. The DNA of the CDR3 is TGTGCCAGCAGTTTCCCAGGGTATCAGCCCCAGCATTTT.

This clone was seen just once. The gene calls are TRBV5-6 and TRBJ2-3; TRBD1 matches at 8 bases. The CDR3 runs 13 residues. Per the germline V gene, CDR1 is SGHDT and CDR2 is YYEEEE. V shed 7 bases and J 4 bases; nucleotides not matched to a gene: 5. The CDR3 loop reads CASGQGRADTQYF. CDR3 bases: TGTGCCAGCGGACAGGGACGGGCAGATACGCAGTATTTT. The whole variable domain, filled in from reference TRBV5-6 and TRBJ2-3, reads DAGVTQSPTHLIKTRGQQVTLRCSPKSGHDTVSWYQQALGQGPQFIFQYYEEEERQRGNFPDRFSGHQFPNYSSELNVNALLLGDSALYLCASGQGRADTQYFGPGTRLTVL.

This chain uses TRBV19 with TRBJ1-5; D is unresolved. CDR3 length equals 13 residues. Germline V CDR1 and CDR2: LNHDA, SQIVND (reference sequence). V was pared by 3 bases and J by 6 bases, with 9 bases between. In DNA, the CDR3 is TGTGCCAGTAGTATGGAGGTGGGTCAGCCCCAGCATTTT. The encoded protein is CASSMEVGQPQHF.

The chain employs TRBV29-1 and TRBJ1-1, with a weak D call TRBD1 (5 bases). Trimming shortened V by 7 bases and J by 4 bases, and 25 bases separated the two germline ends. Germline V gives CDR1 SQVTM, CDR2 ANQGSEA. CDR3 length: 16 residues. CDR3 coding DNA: TGCAGCGCTCTGGGGCAGCACGAACGGTCGGGCACTGAAGCTTTCTTT. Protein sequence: CSALGQHERSGTEAFF.

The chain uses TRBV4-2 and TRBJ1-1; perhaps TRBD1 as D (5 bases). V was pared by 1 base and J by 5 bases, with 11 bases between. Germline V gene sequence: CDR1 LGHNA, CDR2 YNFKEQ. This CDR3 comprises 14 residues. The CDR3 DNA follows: TGTGCCAGCAGCCAAGGCAGGGAGTTTACTGAAGCTTTCTTT. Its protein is CASSQGREFTEAFF.

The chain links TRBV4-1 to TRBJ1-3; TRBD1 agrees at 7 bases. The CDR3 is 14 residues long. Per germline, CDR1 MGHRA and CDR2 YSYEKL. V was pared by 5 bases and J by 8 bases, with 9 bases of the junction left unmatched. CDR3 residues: CASSATGAVDTIYF. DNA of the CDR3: TGCGCCAGCAGCGCCACAGGGGCCGTTGACACCATATATTTT.

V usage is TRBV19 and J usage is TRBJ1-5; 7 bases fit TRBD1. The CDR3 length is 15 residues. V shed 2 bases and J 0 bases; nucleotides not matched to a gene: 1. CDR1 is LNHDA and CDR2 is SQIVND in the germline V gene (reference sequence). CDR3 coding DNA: TGTGCCAGTAGTATAAGGACAGGTAGCAATCAGCCCCAGCATTTT. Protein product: CASSIRTGSNQPQHF.

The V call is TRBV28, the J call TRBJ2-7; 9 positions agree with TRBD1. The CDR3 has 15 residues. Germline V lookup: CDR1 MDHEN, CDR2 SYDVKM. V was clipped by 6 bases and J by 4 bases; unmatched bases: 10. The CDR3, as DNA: TGTGCCAGCAGCCGGTTACCGGGACAGGGTTACGAGCAGTACTTC. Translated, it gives CASSRLPGQGYEQYF.

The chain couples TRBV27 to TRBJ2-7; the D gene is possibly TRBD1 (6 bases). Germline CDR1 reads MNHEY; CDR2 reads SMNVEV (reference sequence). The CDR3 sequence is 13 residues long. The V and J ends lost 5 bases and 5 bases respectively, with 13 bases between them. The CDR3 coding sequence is TGTGCCAGCAGTGACAGGATTTCCCACGAGCAGTACTTC. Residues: CASSDRISHEQYF.

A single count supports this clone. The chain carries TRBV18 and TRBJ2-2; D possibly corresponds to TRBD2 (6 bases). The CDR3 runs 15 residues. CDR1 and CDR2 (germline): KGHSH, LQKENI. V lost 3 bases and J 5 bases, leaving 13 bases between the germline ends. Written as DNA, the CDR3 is TGTGCCAGCTCACCTGGAGGGGATTGGACCGGGGAGCTGTTTTTT. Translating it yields CASSPGGDWTGELFF. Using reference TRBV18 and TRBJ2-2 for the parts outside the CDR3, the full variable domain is NAGVMQNPRHLVRRRGQEARLRCSPMKGHSHVYWYRQLPEEGLKFMVYLQKENIIDESGMPKERFSAEFPKEGPSILRIQQVVRGDSAAYFCASSPGGDWTGELFFGEGSRLTVL.